The next 7 T cell receptor beta chains were all read from a single sample in a study of T cell responses to AZD1222 COVID-19 vaccine. Here immunoSEQ multiplex PCR was the method, and the copy in TCRdb shows in-frame clones only, minus some. Altogether fewer than 85,000 clones are present, around nine tenths being singletons, with the ten largest covering more than 15%. The sequencing here drew on peripheral blood, taken 28 days after the second AZD1222 dose. The origin of the receptors is an adult who received the AZD1222 COVID-19 vaccine.

The gene calls are TRBV7-9 and TRBJ2-1; TRBD2 agrees at 11 bases. The J segment lost 0 bases and the V segment lost 8 bases, leaving 9 bases of the junction unmatched. This CDR3 region has 17 residues. CDR1 SEHNR and CDR2 FQNEAQ come from the germline V gene (reference sequence). The CDR3 DNA is TGTGCCAGCGGGACAACGGGACTAGCGGCCTCCTACAATGAGCAGTTCTTC. Translating it yields CASGTTGLAASYNEQFF.

This chain connects TRBV7-9 to TRBJ1-2; D unclear. Deletions cut 4 bases from V and 0 bases from J, with 18 bases between. The CDR3 is made up of 17 amino acids. Looked up from germline, CDR1 is SEHNR and CDR2 is FQNEAQ (reference sequence). CDR3 sequence: CASSSPWGPLTNYGYTF. In nucleotides, the CDR3 is TGTGCCAGCAGCTCTCCCTGGGGTCCATTAACTAACTATGGCTACACCTTC.

Ten or more counts support this clone. The chain links TRBV27 to TRBJ2-1, with D possibly TRBD1 on 5 matching bases. The V end lost 5 bases, the J end lost 3 bases, and 11 bases lay between the germline ends. Germline V lookup: CDR1 MNHEY, CDR2 SMNVEV (reference sequence). The CDR3 sequence is 14 residues long. This CDR3 is CASSENRNYNEQFF. The CDR3 DNA follows: TGTGCCAGCAGTGAGAACAGGAACTACAATGAGCAGTTCTTC.

The V and J genes are TRBV12-3 or TRBV12-4 and TRBJ2-5; no firm D call. This CDR3 has 12 residues. V was shortened by 5 bases and J by 5 bases, with 9 bases between the two germline ends. In nucleotides, the CDR3 is TGTGCCAGCAGTCCCCGCAGCGAGACCCAGTACTTC. Amino acids: CASSPRSETQYF.

The chain couples TRBV5-1 to TRBJ2-1; tentatively, D is TRBD1 (6 bases). This CDR3 is built from 15 residues. Germline CDR1 is SGHRS and CDR2 is YFSETQ. V lost 4 bases and J 6 bases, leaving 17 bases between the germline ends. The DNA for the CDR3 is TGCGCCAGCAGCCCCACCGGACAGTACATCAATGAGCAGTTCTTC. It translates to CASSPTGQYINEQFF.

This chain joins TRBV7-2 and TRBJ1-2; tentatively, D is TRBD1 (5 bases). The length of the CDR3 is 15 residues. Germline assignment: CDR1 SGHTA and CDR2 FQGNSA. V was pared by 5 bases and J by 5 bases, with 18 bases between. The CDR3 here is CASSTSRRGPYGYTF. The CDR3 DNA reads TGTGCCAGCAGCACCTCAAGGCGGGGCCCATATGGCTACACCTTC.

The CDR3 DNA reads TGTGCCAGCTCACGCGCAGGGGGCGAAAGAGGAGGCTACACCTTC. This translates into CASSRAGGERGGYTF. The gene calls are TRBV18 and TRBJ1-2; 8 bases line up with TRBD1. The CDR3 loop spans 15 amino acids. Looked up from germline, CDR1 is KGHSH and CDR2 is LQKENI. With 4 bases clipped from V and 8 bases from J, the junction kept 12 bases outside the gene matches.